A selection of T cell receptor beta chains follows, all from one sample in a study of beta chain features in type 1 diabetes. The protocol was immunoSEQ multiplex PCR, while the TCRdb copy is restricted to in-frame clones and leaves out a portion. Here the sample spans hundreds of thousands of clones, around 15% being singletons. The sequencing sample was made of naive CD4+ T cells from blood. Every receptor here comes from a man aged 18 to 30 in good health. Both conserved end residues are part of each CDR3. Fields, in order: V gene, J gene, CDR3 length, clone size, D gene, CDR3 protein, CDR3 DNA. A D gene is named only where the DNA matches it firmly. For some rows the clone size is stated as once, few or many, or as a class when expanded; others skip it.

>TRBV6-5|TRBJ2-1|15|-|-
CASSYLAVGSVEQFF
TGTGCCAGCAGTTACCTGGCAGTTGGGTCTGTTGAGCAGTTCTTC
>TRBV2|TRBJ2-6|15|-|-
CASSSPGPGANVLTF
TGTGCCAGCAGCTCCCCAGGGCCTGGGGCCAACGTCCTGACTTTC
>TRBV19|TRBJ2-2|15|few|-
CASNEVGQNTGELFF
TGTGCCAGTAACGAAGTAGGCCAGAACACCGGGGAGCTGTTTTTT
>TRBV5-4|TRBJ1-1|16|-|-
CASSSLMTDGGMEAFF
TGTGCCAGCAGCTCCCTTATGACGGATGGTGGAATGGAAGCTTTCTTT
>TRBV2|TRBJ1-2|15|-|TRBD1
CASRDRDSVNYGYTF
TGTGCCAGCAGAGACCGGGACAGCGTGAACTATGGCTACACCTTC
>TRBV10-3|TRBJ1-1|14|few|TRBD1
CAISRGGEDTEAFF
TGTGCCATCAGCAGAGGGGGCGAGGACACTGAAGCTTTCTTT
>TRBV7-9|TRBJ2-5|14|few|TRBD1
CASSSRQGRETQYF
TGTGCCAGCAGCTCCCGACAGGGGCGAGAGACCCAGTACTTC
>TRBV7-6|TRBJ1-2|17|-|TRBD1
CASSPRQGLDSNYGYTF
TGTGCCAGCAGCCCCAGACAGGGATTGGACTCTAACTATGGCTACACCTTC
>TRBV5-6|TRBJ1-2|15|-|-
CASSLVGQQSYGYTF
TGTGCCAGCAGCTTGGTAGGTCAACAAAGCTATGGCTACACCTTC
>TRBV27|TRBJ1-5|12|-|-
CASRQGNQPQHF
TGTGCCAGCAGACAGGGCAATCAGCCCCAGCATTTT
>TRBV6-1|TRBJ2-1|14|few|TRBD1
CASRTMGQGYEQFF
TGTGCCAGCAGGACGATGGGACAGGGGTATGAGCAGTTCTTC
>TRBV27|TRBJ2-1|16|-|TRBD2
CASSPGLAGTYNEQFF
TGTGCCAGCAGTCCAGGACTAGCGGGAACCTACAATGAGCAGTTCTTC
>TRBV7-6|TRBJ2-4|16|-|TRBD1
CASSSGYRGAKNIQYF
TGTGCCAGCAGCTCGGGTTACAGGGGAGCCAAAAACATTCAGTACTTC
>TRBV20-1|TRBJ1-1|11|-|TRBD1
CSANRGTEAFF
TGCAGTGCTAACAGGGGGACTGAAGCTTTCTTT
>TRBV30|TRBJ2-3|15|-|TRBD2
CAWSSTSGGGGTQYF
TGTGCCTGGAGTTCAACTAGCGGGGGAGGTGGTACGCAGTATTTT
>TRBV5-4|TRBJ2-3|16|-|TRBD1
CASASQDRGWADTQYF
TGTGCCAGCGCCTCCCAGGACAGGGGGTGGGCAGATACGCAGTATTTT
>TRBV29-1|TRBJ2-5|12|few|TRBD1
CSVGQGQETQYF
TGCAGCGTTGGACAGGGGCAAGAGACCCAGTACTTC
>TRBV28|TRBJ2-2|13|-|-
CASSLRTTGELFF
TGTGCCAGCAGTTTGCGGACAACCGGGGAGCTGTTTTTT
>TRBV10-3|TRBJ1-6|15|few|-
CAISDLQREASPLHF
TGTGCCATCAGTGATCTACAAAGGGAGGCTTCACCCCTCCACTTT
>TRBV28|TRBJ2-5|16|few|TRBD1
CASSLSGGVNWETQYF
TGTGCCAGCAGTCTTTCAGGGGGTGTTAATTGGGAGACCCAGTACTTC
>TRBV6-6|TRBJ1-2|14|-|TRBD1
CASSSSGTGISYTF
TGTGCCAGCAGTTCTTCCGGGACAGGGATCAGCTACACCTTC
>TRBV27|TRBJ2-3|16|-|TRBD2
CASSLLAAGFTDTQYF
TGTGCCAGCAGCTTACTAGCGGCGGGGTTCACAGATACGCAGTATTTT
>TRBV27|TRBJ2-2|12|few|-
CASRRVTGELFF
TGTGCCAGCCGCAGGGTCACCGGGGAGCTGTTTTTT
>TRBV11-2|TRBJ2-2|16|-|-
CASSLIVPFPPGELFF
TGTGCCAGCAGCTTAATAGTCCCCTTCCCGCCCGGGGAGCTGTTTTTT
>TRBV9|TRBJ1-6|15|-|-
CASSVEGRALSPLHF
TGTGCCAGCAGCGTAGAGGGCAGAGCCCTTTCACCCCTCCACTTT
>TRBV28|TRBJ2-1|18|few|-
CASSLLGFQTDSYNEQFF
TGTGCCAGCAGTCTATTAGGGTTTCAGACGGACTCCTACAATGAGCAGTTCTTC
>TRBV29-1|TRBJ2-5|17|-|TRBD2
CSVGKRVSSGSQETQYF
TGCAGCGTCGGCAAAAGAGTGTCTAGCGGGAGCCAAGAGACCCAGTACTTC